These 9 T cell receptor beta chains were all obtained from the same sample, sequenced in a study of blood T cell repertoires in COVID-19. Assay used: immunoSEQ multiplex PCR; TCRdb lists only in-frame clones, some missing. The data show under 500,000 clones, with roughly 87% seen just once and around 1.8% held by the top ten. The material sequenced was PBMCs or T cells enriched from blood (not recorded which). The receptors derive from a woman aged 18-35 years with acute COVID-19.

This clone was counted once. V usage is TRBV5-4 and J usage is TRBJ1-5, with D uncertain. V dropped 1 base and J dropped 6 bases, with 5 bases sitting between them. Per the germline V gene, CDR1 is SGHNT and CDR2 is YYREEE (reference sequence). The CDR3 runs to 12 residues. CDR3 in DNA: TGTGCCAGCAGCTTGTTCGGTCAGCCCCAGCATTTT. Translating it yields CASSLFGQPQHF.

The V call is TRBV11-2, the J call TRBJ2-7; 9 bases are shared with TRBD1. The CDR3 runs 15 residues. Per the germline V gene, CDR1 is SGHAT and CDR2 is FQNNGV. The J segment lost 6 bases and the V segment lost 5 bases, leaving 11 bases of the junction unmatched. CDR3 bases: TGTGCCAGCAGCACAATGACAGGGGGTTATGGCGAGCAGTACTTC. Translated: CASSTMTGGYGEQYF.

The CDR3 DNA is TGCGCCAGCAGCCAAGGGGACAGGGCTGTGAACACTGAAGCTTTCTTT. Amino acid sequence: CASSQGDRAVNTEAFF. This sequence joins TRBV4-3 and TRBJ1-1; 9 bases fit TRBD1. The CDR3 loop spans 16 amino acids. The germline V gene encodes CDR1 LGHNA and CDR2 YSLEER. V was pared by 1 base and J by 0 bases, with 3 bases of the junction left unmatched.

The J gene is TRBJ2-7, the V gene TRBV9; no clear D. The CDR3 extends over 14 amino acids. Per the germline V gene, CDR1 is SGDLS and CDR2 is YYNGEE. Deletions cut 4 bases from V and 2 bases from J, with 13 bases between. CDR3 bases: TGTGCCAGCAGCCCAGGCCAACGGCCCTACGAGCAGTACTTC. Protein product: CASSPGQRPYEQYF.

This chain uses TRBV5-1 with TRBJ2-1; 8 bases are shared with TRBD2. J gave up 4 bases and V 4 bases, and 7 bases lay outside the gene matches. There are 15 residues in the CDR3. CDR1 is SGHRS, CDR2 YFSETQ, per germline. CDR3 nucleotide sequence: TGCGCCAGCAGCGCGGGGGGTCTTGGGTACAATGAGCAGTTCTTC. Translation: CASSAGGLGYNEQFF. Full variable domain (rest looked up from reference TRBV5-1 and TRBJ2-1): KAGVTQTPRYLIKTRGQQVTLSCSPISGHRSVSWYQQTPGQGLQFLFEYFSETQRNKGNFPGRFSGRQFSNSRSEMNVSTLELGDSALYLCASSAGGLGYNEQFFGPGTRLTVL.

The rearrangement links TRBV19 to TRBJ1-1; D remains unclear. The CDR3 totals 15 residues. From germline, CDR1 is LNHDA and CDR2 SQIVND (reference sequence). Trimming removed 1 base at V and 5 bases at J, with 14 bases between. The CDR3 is CASSIAVKRKTEAFF. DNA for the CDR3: TGTGCCAGTAGTATAGCGGTCAAGAGGAAAACTGAAGCTTTCTTT.

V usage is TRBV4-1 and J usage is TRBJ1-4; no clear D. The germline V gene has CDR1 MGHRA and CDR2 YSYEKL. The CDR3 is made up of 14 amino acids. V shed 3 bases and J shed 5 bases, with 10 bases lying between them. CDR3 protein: CASSHPFRNEKLFF. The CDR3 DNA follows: TGCGCCAGCAGCCACCCGTTTCGGAATGAAAAACTGTTTTTT.

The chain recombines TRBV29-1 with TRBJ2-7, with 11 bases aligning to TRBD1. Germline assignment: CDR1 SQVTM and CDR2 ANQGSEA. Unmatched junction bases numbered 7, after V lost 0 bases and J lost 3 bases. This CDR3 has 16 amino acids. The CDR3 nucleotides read TGCAGCGTTGAAGATACGACCGGGACAGGGGGCTACGAGCAGTACTTC. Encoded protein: CSVEDTTGTGGYEQYF.

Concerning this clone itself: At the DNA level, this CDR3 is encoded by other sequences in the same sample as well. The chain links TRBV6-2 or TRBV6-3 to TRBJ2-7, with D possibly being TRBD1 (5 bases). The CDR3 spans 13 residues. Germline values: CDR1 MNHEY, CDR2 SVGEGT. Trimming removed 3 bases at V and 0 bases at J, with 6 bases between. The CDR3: CASSYQGSYEQYF. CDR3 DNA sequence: TGTGCCAGCAGTTATCAGGGCTCCTACGAGCAGTACTTC.